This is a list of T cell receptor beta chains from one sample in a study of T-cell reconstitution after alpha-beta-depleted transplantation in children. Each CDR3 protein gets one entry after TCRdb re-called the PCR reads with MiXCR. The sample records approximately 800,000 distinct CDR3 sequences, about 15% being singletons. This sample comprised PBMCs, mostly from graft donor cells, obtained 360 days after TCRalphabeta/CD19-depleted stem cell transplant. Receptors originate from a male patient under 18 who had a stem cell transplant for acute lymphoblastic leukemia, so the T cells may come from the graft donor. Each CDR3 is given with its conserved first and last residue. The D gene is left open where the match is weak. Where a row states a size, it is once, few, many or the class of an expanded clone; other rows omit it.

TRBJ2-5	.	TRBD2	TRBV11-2	TGTGCCAGCAGCCAGACTAGCGGAAATATCCAAGAGACCCAGTACTTC	CASSQTSGNIQETQYF
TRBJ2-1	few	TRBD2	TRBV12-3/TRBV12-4	TGTGCCAGCAGGACTAGCGGGAGGGCCAACGATGAGCAGTTCTTC	CASRTSGRANDEQFF
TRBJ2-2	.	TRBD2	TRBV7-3	TGTGCCAGCAGCCCCGGACTAGCGGGAGTCTGGGAGCTGTTTTTT	CASSPGLAGVWELFF
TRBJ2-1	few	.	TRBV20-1	TGCAGTTCTCCGAGTACGCCTAACAATGAGCAGTTCTTC	CSSPSTPNNEQFF
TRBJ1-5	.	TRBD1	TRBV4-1	TGCGCCAGCAGCCAAGTGGTCAGGACAGGGAAGACTCAGCCCCAGCATTTT	CASSQVVRTGKTQPQHF
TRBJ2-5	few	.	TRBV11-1	TGTGCCAGCAGCTTAGAGGTCGAGCAGTCGTACGATGGGGAGACCCAGTACTTC	CASSLEVEQSYDGETQYF
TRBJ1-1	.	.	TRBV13	TGTGCCAGCAGCCTGGGCGGCCGAGGGACGAACACTGAAGCTTTCTTT	CASSLGGRGTNTEAFF
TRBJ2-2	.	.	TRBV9	TGTGCCAGCAAGGAGTCGAACACCGGGGAGCTGTTTTTT	CASKESNTGELFF
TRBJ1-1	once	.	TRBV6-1	TGTGCCAGTCCAGGGTGGAAGACTGAAGCTTTCTTT	CASPGWKTEAFF
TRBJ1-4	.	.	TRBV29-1	TGCAGCGTTGAGGGGAATGAAAAACTGTTTTTT	CSVEGNEKLFF